This is a list of T cell receptor beta chains from one sample in a study of shared clonotypes between healthy human individuals. Assay: immunoSEQ multiplex PCR; the TCRdb copy retains only in-frame clones and omits some. The sample lists hundreds of thousands of clones; roughly 83% were seen once. Sample: PBMCs. The receptor set was obtained from a woman in her forties in good health. Some clones in this sample may be carry-over from other donors' samples. The conserved cysteine and the conserved F or W are not part of the CDR3 here. Clone size, where shown, is once, few, many, or a class for clones that have expanded.

size: NA
J: TRBJ2-3
V: TRBV7-2
CDR3: ASLPMGLISTDTQY

size: NA
J: TRBJ2-1
V: TRBV7-2
CDR3: ASSLLGGRVNEQF

size: NA
J: TRBJ2-3
V: TRBV5-7
CDR3: ASSWTGGEGTDTQY

size: NA
J: TRBJ2-2
V: TRBV18
CDR3: ASSPGGELF

size: NA
J: TRBJ2-3
V: TRBV7-6
CDR3: ASSPEGRGTRNTQY

size: NA
J: TRBJ2-3
V: TRBV19
CDR3: ASRGQGDTQY

size: once
J: TRBJ2-1
V: TRBV7-2
CDR3: ASSLDSYNEQF

size: NA
J: TRBJ2-5
V: TRBV2
CDR3: ASSAQGLQETQY

size: NA
J: TRBJ2-1
V: TRBV4-2
CDR3: ASSQEPSGGYNEQF

size: NA
J: TRBJ1-6
V: TRBV5-1
CDR3: ASSVQGSSYNSPLH

size: NA
J: TRBJ2-3
V: TRBV28
CDR3: ASSPYSEGLRDTQY

size: few
J: TRBJ1-3
V: TRBV4-2
CDR3: ASSRWGQDSGNTIY

size: many
J: TRBJ2-2
V: TRBV7-9
CDR3: AKDTGELF

size: NA
J: TRBJ2-3
V: TRBV5-1
CDR3: ASSLVPGIDTQY

size: few
J: TRBJ1-2
V: TRBV5-1
CDR3: ASSLNTGGDGGYT

size: NA
J: TRBJ2-2
V: TRBV5-4
CDR3: ASSPGRGSTGELF

size: few
J: TRBJ2-1
V: TRBV9
CDR3: ASSPTGSYNEQF

size: once
J: TRBJ2-1
V: TRBV6-5
CDR3: ASRQGQGVNNEQF

size: NA
J: TRBJ2-5
V: TRBV15
CDR3: ATSRDLAGEETQY

size: once
J: TRBJ1-5
V: TRBV28
CDR3: ASLGTGYSNQPQH

size: NA
J: TRBJ2-5
V: TRBV4-1
CDR3: ASSQTGTGGETQY

size: NA
J: TRBJ2-1
V: TRBV28
CDR3: ASSLYEQF

size: NA
J: TRBJ2-2
V: TRBV19
CDR3: ASKLAGFTVPGELF

size: few
J: TRBJ2-5
V: TRBV7-2
CDR3: ASSLGYQETQY

size: few
J: TRBJ1-1
V: TRBV6-5
CDR3: ASKGDRFEAF

size: NA
J: TRBJ2-7
V: TRBV20-1
CDR3: SAAGTSLY

size: NA
J: TRBJ1-1
V: TRBV28
CDR3: ASRRQVEAF

size: NA
J: TRBJ1-2
V: TRBV5-1
CDR3: ASSPGPVVNSGYT

size: NA
J: TRBJ1-1
V: TRBV11-3
CDR3: ASSFRVGAEAF

size: NA
J: TRBJ1-3
V: TRBV5-1
CDR3: ASSLDGASGNTIY

size: NA
J: TRBJ2-3
V: TRBV11-2
CDR3: ASSSPTQTSSDTQY

size: NA
J: TRBJ1-1
V: TRBV28
CDR3: ASSLYQTGEAF

size: NA
J: TRBJ2-1
V: TRBV5-1
CDR3: ASSLSTYNEQF

size: NA
J: TRBJ2-6
V: TRBV30
CDR3: AWSRGAGANVLT

size: NA
J: TRBJ1-5
V: TRBV7-2
CDR3: ASSRGTGGFGQPQH

size: few
J: TRBJ2-7
V: TRBV18
CDR3: ASSPPSGPYEQY

size: NA
J: TRBJ2-7
V: TRBV30
CDR3: AYRTGTLGQY

size: NA
J: TRBJ1-1
V: TRBV19
CDR3: ASSSVGGTEAF

size: NA
J: TRBJ2-5
V: TRBV6-5
CDR3: ASTSGSETQY

size: NA
J: TRBJ1-2
V: TRBV28
CDR3: ASSLVGNYGYT

size: NA
J: TRBJ2-3
V: TRBV19
CDR3: ASSEAASTDTQY

size: few
J: TRBJ2-3
V: TRBV11-3
CDR3: ASSSGLAGSTDTQY

size: NA
J: TRBJ2-5
V: TRBV19
CDR3: ASSEGLGYQETQY

size: NA
J: TRBJ2-5
V: TRBV19
CDR3: ASSPGGLGQETQY

size: many
J: TRBJ1-1
V: TRBV7-9
CDR3: ASSPDSKAF